The 9 T cell receptor beta chains presented below share a single source sample, sequenced in a study of blood T cell repertoires in COVID-19 (dated by TCRdb to the early 2020s). Libraries came from the immunoSEQ multiplex PCR assay. The source is immuneACCESS, and TCRdb retained only in-frame sequences with V and J called. Part of the clones is not carried over; for the studies checked, unresolved V genes explain less than half of this, and the remainder is unexplained. The sample yields 130,000 to 150,000 clones; approximately 80% were counted once. 3% of the sample is in the top ten clones. The specimen sequenced was peripheral blood. These receptors were taken from an elderly woman with acute or convalescent COVID-19.

Of note for this clone: In the same sample, other DNA sequences code for this CDR3. The V and J genes are TRBV19 and TRBJ2-5; D is undetermined. The CDR3 has 13 amino acids. V was cut by 1 base and J by 2 bases, with 5 bases left in between. CDR1 and CDR2 from the germline V gene are LNHDA and SQIVND (reference sequence). CDR3 amino acids: CASSIALQETQYF. The CDR3, as DNA: TGTGCCAGTAGTATAGCGCTACAAGAGACCCAGTACTTC.

CDR3 loop: CASSPSGGAIPTDTQYF. DNA for the CDR3: TGTGCCAGCAGCCCTAGCGGGGGGGCCATCCCCACAGATACGCAGTATTTT. The rearrangement links TRBV7-3 to TRBJ2-3; TRBD2 matches at 12 bases. CDR3 length equals 17 residues. V lost 5 bases and J lost 2; bases outside the gene matches: 8. Germline loops: CDR1 SGHTA, CDR2 FQGTGA.

The CDR3 DNA follows: TGTGCCAGCAGTGGGCCCGGGACAACTTATTCACTCCCCTACGAGCAGTACTTC. Translating it yields CASSGPGTTYSLPYEQYF. The chain is built from TRBV25-1 and TRBJ2-7, with D perhaps TRBD1 (6 bases). V was trimmed by 4 bases and J by 2 bases, leaving 24 bases between them. CDR1 is MGHDK and CDR2 is SYGVNS in the germline V gene. The CDR3 sequence is 18 residues long.

As DNA, the CDR3 is TGTGCCACCAGCCGAGGAAAGGGACAGGGACAAGAGACCCAGTACTTC. Residues: CATSRGKGQGQETQYF. The chain couples TRBV15 to TRBJ2-5; 9 bases are a match to TRBD1. The germline gives CDR1 LNHNV, CDR2 YYDKDF (reference sequence). V was clipped by 5 bases and J by 2 bases; unmatched bases: 9. The CDR3 totals 16 residues.

The chain links TRBV9 to TRBJ1-4; 10 nucleotides align to TRBD1. Germline values: CDR1 SGDLS, CDR2 YYNGEE. Trimming removed 1 base from V and 6 bases from J; junction bases left unmatched: 3. The CDR3 contains 15 residues. The CDR3 DNA sequence: TGTGCCAGCAGCGTACCCGGGACAGGGGATGAAAAACTGTTTTTT. Translation: CASSVPGTGDEKLFF.

As for this clone: Other DNA sequences in this sample translate to the same CDR3. The chain uses TRBV5-1 and TRBJ1-1; D not resolved. Germline CDR1 and CDR2: SGHRS and YFSETQ. The germline V and J ends were trimmed by 2 bases and 1 base, with 6 bases remaining between them. CDR3 length: 13 amino acids. Written as DNA, the CDR3 is TGCGCCAGCAGCTTCGGCGGGAACACTGAAGCTTTCTTT. Its translation is CASSFGGNTEAFF.

The chain couples TRBV5-1 to TRBJ1-2; no clear D. Per germline, CDR1 SGHRS and CDR2 YFSETQ. Trimming removed 1 base from V and 7 bases from J, with 11 bases in between. This CDR3 region has 13 residues. The CDR3 sequence is CASSLSQRSGYTF. The CDR3 DNA is TGCGCCAGCAGCTTGAGCCAGCGGTCTGGCTACACCTTC.

The chain joins TRBV2 to TRBJ1-4, with TRBD1 identical over 8 bases. Germline V gene sequence: CDR1 SNHLY, CDR2 FYNNEI. V shed 6 bases, J shed 8 bases, and the junction held 8 bases outside the gene matches. This CDR3 comprises 14 residues. CDR3 sequence reads: CASSLRQGTEKLFF. The CDR3 region has the DNA TGTGCCAGCAGCCTCAGACAGGGGACAGAAAAACTGTTTTTT.

The chain uses TRBV5-1 and TRBJ1-6; D remains unclear. This CDR3 contains 15 residues. Trimming took off 0 bases at V and 9 bases at J, with 13 bases between the two ends. The V gene's germline CDR1 is SGHRS and CDR2 YFSETQ. DNA for the CDR3: TGCGCCAGCAGCTTGGTGTCGTCATCGAGTTCACCCCTCCACTTT. It codes for CASSLVSSSSSPLHF.